This T cell receptor (beta chain) is from a study of blood T cell repertoires in COVID-19. Study summary: From T cells, B-cell-depleted T cells, or PBMCs came the material, which was cDNA or gDNA.

V lost 2 bases to trimming and J lost 4 bases, with 8 bases between them. This CDR3 is built from 13 residues. Per germline, CDR1 MDHEN and CDR2 SYDVKM. Per the authors' pipeline: The authors estimated nucleated cell counts from reference gene primer amplification. Clones were sequenced by immunoSEQ multiplex PCR, and TCRdb holds only the in-frame ones, with some missing. D and trimming come from the DNA, and the V and J calls and clone size come from that table. The sample includes 250,000 to 300,000 clones, about nine tenths seen only once; the top ten take 2.2%. Sequencing was performed on peripheral blood. The receptor comes from a woman aged 45 to 65 who had recovered from COVID-19. V gene TRBV28 combines with J gene TRBJ1-1, with a weak D call TRBD1 (6 bases). This chain's CDR3 is CASSLQGSTEAFF. The CDR3 coding sequence is TGTGCCAGCAGTTTACAGGGGAGCACTGAAGCTTTCTTT.